Sequencing of this T cell receptor beta chain was carried out in a study of T cell changes during pregnancy in multiple sclerosis. TCRdb keeps only in-frame clones here, not all; method: immunoSEQ multiplex PCR. The sample carries 65,000 to 90,000 clones, about nine tenths recorded once. Trimming at V came to 1 base and at J to 5 bases, leaving 9 bases not matched to a gene. This CDR3 region has 17 residues. Germline V gene lookup returns CDR1 MDHEN and CDR2 SYDVKM. V usage is TRBV28 and J usage is TRBJ2-7, with TRBD2 matching 12 bases. Sample: peripheral blood, taken in the second trimester of pregnancy. The sequence derives from a female donor with multiple sclerosis, enrolled in a pregnancy study. The CDR3 sequence is CASSLFPSGRGVHEQYF. The DNA of the CDR3 is TGTGCCAGCAGTTTATTTCCTAGCGGGAGGGGTGTCCACGAGCAGTACTTC.